The 15 T cell receptor beta chains presented below share a single source sample, sequenced in a study of memory CD8 T cells in hepatitis C reinfection. Data came from immunoSEQ multiplex PCR; TCRdb stores just in-frame clones and leaves some out. The repertoire holds 45,000 to 65,000 clones, with over 85% as singletons. Stated time point: pre-reinfection, 55 to 20 weeks before reinfection detection. TCR sequencing was done directly ex vivo on sorted cells, without expansion in vitro. The sample comprised naive CD8+ T cells sorted from blood. These receptors were collected from a man between 18 and 35 years old with hepatitis C virus infection.

This chain joins TRBV25-1 and TRBJ2-7, with 8 positions matching TRBD1. The germline CDR1 and CDR2 sequences are MGHDK and SYGVNS. The CDR3 totals 12 residues. Trimming at V came to 9 bases and at J to 4 bases, leaving 5 bases not matched to a gene. This CDR3 is CARRTGSYEQYV. DNA of the CDR3: TGTGCCAGGAGGACAGGGAGTTACGAGCAGTACGTC.

The chain carries TRBV21-1 and TRBJ2-5; the table's D call TRBD2 went unverified against the DNA. TRBV21-1 counts as a pseudogene. There are 16 residues in the CDR3. The CDR3 protein is CASSIREAGAGETQYF. The CDR3 nucleotides read TGTGCCAGCAGCATCCGGGAGGCAGGGGCCGGAGAGACCCAGTACTTC.

The chain recombines TRBV27 with TRBJ2-7; D may be TRBD1 (5 bases). In germline, CDR1 is MNHEY, CDR2 SMNVEV (reference sequence). Trimming pared 5 bases from V and 3 bases from J, leaving 14 bases between. This CDR3 contains 14 residues. This chain's CDR3 is CASSPRGSIYEQYF. CDR3 bases: TGTGCCAGCAGTCCTAGGGGTTCCATCTACGAGCAGTACTTC.

CDR3: CSVVAANTEAFF. CDR3 nucleotide sequence: TGCAGCGTTGTGGCGGCGAACACTGAAGCTTTCTTT. The V call is TRBV29-1, the J call TRBJ1-1; D call uncertain. Germline CDR1 and CDR2: SQVTM and ANQGSEA. The CDR3 spans 12 residues. V lost 4 bases, J lost 1 base, and 7 bases lay in between. Full variable domain (remainder filled in from reference TRBV29-1 and TRBJ1-1): SAVISQKPSRDICQRGTSLTIQCQVDSQVTMMFWYRQQPGQSLTLIATANQGSEATYESGFVIDKFPISRPNLTFSTLTVSNMSPEDSSIYLCSVVAANTEAFFGQGTRLTVV.

V usage is TRBV7-9 and J usage is TRBJ2-2; a possible D gene is TRBD2 (6 bases). Trimming pared 11 bases from V and 0 bases from J, leaving 16 bases between. The CDR3 runs 15 residues. Germline V gene sequence: CDR1 SEHNR, CDR2 FQNEAQ (reference sequence). The CDR3 region has the DNA TGTGCCGGGGGGTGGGAGACAGCGAACACCGGGGAGCTGTTTTTT. This codes for CAGGWETANTGELFF.

This chain joins TRBV28 and TRBJ2-5; 13 bases agree with TRBD2. CDR3 size: 16 residues. Trimming cost V 6 bases and J 2 bases; bases outside gene matches: 6. CDR1 and CDR2 (germline): MDHEN, SYDVKM. Written as DNA, the CDR3 is TGTGCCAGCAGAGGGACTAGCGGGGAGAATCAAGAGACCCAGTACTTC. It encodes CASRGTSGENQETQYF.

The chain uses TRBV5-4 and TRBJ1-1; a weak D match, TRBD1 (5 bases). Trimming took off 0 bases at V and 10 bases at J, with 19 bases between the two ends. The CDR3 runs 15 residues. CDR1 SGHNT and CDR2 YYREEE come from the germline V gene (reference sequence). The DNA of the CDR3 is TGTGCCAGCAGCTTGGCCGGTTATAGCCCGGGGGGAGCTTTCTTT. Its translation: CASSLAGYSPGGAFF.

The CDR3 here is CASSYEDYRYNEQFF. Here the CDR3 DNA reads TGTGCCAGCAGTTACGAGGACTACCGATACAATGAGCAGTTCTTC. J is TRBJ2-1 and V is TRBV6-6; possibly TRBD2 for D (6 bases). The germline CDR1 and CDR2 sequences are MNHNY and SVGAGI (reference sequence). V was clipped by 2 bases and J by 4 bases, with 12 bases between them. The CDR3 is 15 residues long.

This rearrangement joins TRBV7-7 to TRBJ2-1, with D possibly being TRBD2 (6 bases). Trimming pared 5 bases from V and 4 bases from J, leaving 12 bases between. This CDR3 contains 14 residues. Germline CDR1 reads SSHAT; CDR2 reads FNYEAQ (reference sequence). The CDR3 protein is CASSPLGGYNEQFF. CDR3 DNA: TGTGCCAGCAGCCCCCTGGGGGGATACAATGAGCAGTTCTTC.

The V call is TRBV4-1, the J call TRBJ1-4, with 8 positions matching TRBD1. CDR3 length: 17 residues. Germline CDR1 MGHRA, CDR2 YSYEKL. V shed 1 base, J shed 5 bases, and the junction held 9 bases outside the gene matches. CDR3 in amino acids: CASSQAPAGGLNEKLFF. CDR3 nucleotide sequence: TGCGCCAGCAGCCAAGCCCCGGCAGGGGGCTTGAATGAAAAACTGTTTTTT.

The rearrangement uses TRBV23-1 and TRBJ1-5; TRBD1 might be the D (5 bases). TRBV23-1 is an ORF, with its function uncertain. The CDR3 loop spans 12 amino acids. Between the trimmed V and J ends, which lost 7 bases and 9 bases, there was a span of 13 bases. The CDR3 region has the DNA TGCGCCAGCACCCGAGCGGGGGTGCCCCAGCATTTT. Protein sequence: CASTRAGVPQHF.

The V and J genes are TRBV28 and TRBJ2-6; no reliable D call. The V gene lost 5 bases and the J gene lost 0 bases, with 5 bases spanning the gap. The CDR3 totals 14 residues. CDR1 is MDHEN and CDR2 is SYDVKM in the germline V gene. CDR3 sequence (DNA): TGTGCCAGCAGTCTCAGCTCTGGGGCCAACGTCCTGACTTTC. It specifies CASSLSSGANVLTF.

The chain is built from TRBV19 and TRBJ1-1; possible D gene TRBD1, 6 bases. The CDR3 totals 12 residues. V was pared by 7 bases and J by 3 bases, with 9 bases between. Germline lookup yields CDR1 LNHDA and CDR2 SQIVND (reference sequence). The CDR3 DNA is TGTGCCAGTACGGACAGCTACACTGAAGCTTTCTTT. Residues: CASTDSYTEAFF.

The rearrangement joins TRBV6-1 to TRBJ2-5; 8 bases match TRBD1. This CDR3 has 13 residues. In germline, CDR1 is MNHNS, CDR2 SASEGT. The trim removed 10 bases at V and 2 bases at J, leaving 6 bases unmatched. The CDR3 nucleotides read TGTGCCATCAGGGGGCCCGATCAAGAGACCCAGTACTTC. Amino acid sequence: CAIRGPDQETQYF.

This chain connects TRBV28 to TRBJ2-7; 10 nucleotides match TRBD2. Germline V gene sequence: CDR1 MDHEN, CDR2 SYDVKM. Trimming removed 4 bases from V and 4 bases from J; junction bases left unmatched: 10. This CDR3 spans 16 amino acids. The CDR3 here is CASSYERGGSKYEQYF. In nucleotides, the CDR3 is TGTGCCAGCAGTTACGAGCGGGGGGGGAGTAAGTACGAGCAGTACTTC.